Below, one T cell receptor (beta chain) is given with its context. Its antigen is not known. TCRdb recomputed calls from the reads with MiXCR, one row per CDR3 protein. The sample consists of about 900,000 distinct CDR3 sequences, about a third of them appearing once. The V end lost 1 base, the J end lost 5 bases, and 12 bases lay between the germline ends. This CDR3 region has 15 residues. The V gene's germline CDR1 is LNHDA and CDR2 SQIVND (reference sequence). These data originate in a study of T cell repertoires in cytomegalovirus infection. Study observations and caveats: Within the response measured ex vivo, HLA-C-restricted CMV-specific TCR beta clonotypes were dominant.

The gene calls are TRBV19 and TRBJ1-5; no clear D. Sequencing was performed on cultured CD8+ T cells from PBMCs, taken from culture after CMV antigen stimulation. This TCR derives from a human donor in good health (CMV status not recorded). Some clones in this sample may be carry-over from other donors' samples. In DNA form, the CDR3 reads TGTGCCAGTAGTATAGGTGGGGATGATTATCAGCCCCAGCATTTT. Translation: CASSIGGDDYQPQHF.